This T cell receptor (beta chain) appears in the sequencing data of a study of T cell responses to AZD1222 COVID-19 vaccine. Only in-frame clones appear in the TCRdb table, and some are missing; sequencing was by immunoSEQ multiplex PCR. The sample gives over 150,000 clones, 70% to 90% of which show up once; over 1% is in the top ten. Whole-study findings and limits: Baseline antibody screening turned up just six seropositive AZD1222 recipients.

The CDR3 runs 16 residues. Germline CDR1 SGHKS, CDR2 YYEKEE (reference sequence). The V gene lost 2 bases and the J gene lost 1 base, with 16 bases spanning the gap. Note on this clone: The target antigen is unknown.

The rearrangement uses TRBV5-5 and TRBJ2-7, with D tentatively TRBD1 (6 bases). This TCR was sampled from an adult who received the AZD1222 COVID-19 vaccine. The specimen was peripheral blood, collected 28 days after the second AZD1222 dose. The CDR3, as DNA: TGTGCCAGCAGCTTTAACCTCCGGGACACGTCCTACGAGCAGTACTTC. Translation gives CASSFNLRDTSYEQYF.